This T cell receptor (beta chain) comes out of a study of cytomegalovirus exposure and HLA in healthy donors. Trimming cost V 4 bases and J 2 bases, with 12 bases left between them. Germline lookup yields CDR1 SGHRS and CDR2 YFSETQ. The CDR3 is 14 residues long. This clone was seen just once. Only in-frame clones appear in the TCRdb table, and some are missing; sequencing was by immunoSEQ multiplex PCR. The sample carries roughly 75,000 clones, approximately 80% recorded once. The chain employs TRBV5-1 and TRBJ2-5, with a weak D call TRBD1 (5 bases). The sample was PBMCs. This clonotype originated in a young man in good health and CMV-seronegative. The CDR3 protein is CASSLYRKQETQYF. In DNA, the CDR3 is TGCGCCAGCAGCCTTTACAGGAAACAAGAGACCCAGTACTTC.